Shown below are 17 T cell receptor beta chains from a single sample sequenced in a study of OX40 agonist ivuxolimab in advanced cancers. Generated by immunoSEQ multiplex PCR, the TCRdb table keeps only in-frame clones and is missing some. Of about 19,000 clones in the sample, 68% are singletons; the top ten hold 9.5% to 15%. The sample consisted of CD4+ or CD8+ T cells sorted from blood, taken in a trial of the OX40 agonist ivuxolimab. The origin of the receptors is an adult with an advanced solid tumor such as melanoma, head and neck, liver or kidney cancer.

In this sample, this clone turned up once. The rearrangement uses TRBV11-2 and TRBJ2-7; a possible D gene is TRBD2 (6 bases). CDR3 size: 15 residues. Trimming removed 0 bases from V and 4 bases from J, with 13 bases in between. The germline CDR1 and CDR2 sequences are SGHAT and FQNNGV. In nucleotides, the CDR3 is TGTGCCAGCAGCTTAGAACTAGCCGGAGGGTACGAGCAGTACTTC. Encoded protein: CASSLELAGGYEQYF.

The chain employs TRBV28 and TRBJ2-2, with D tentatively TRBD1 or TRBD2 (6 bases each). V was pared by 4 bases and J by 6 bases, with 15 bases between. The CDR3 length is 15 residues. The V gene's germline CDR1 is MDHEN and CDR2 SYDVKM. As DNA, the CDR3 is TGTGCCAGCAGTTATGAAGGGGGGCGGGCCGGGGAGCTGTTTTTT. It yields the protein CASSYEGGRAGELFF. Based on the CDR3 plus reference TRBV28 and TRBJ2-2, the full variable domain is DVKVTQSSRYLVKRTGEKVFLECVQDMDHENMFWYRQDPGLGLRLIYFSYDVKMKEKGDIPEGYSVSREKKERFSLILESASTNQTSMYLCASSYEGGRAGELFFGEGSRLTVL.

The chain is built from TRBV27 and TRBJ2-7; a possible D gene is TRBD1 (5 bases). The ends were cut back, 5 bases at V and 2 bases at J, with 10 bases in the middle. CDR3 length: 13 residues. The germline gives CDR1 MNHEY, CDR2 SMNVEV (reference sequence). The chain's CDR3 is CASSQTVAYEQYF. CDR3 DNA: TGTGCCAGCAGTCAGACAGTTGCCTACGAGCAGTACTTC.

This clone was seen only once. Because the CDR3's place on the DNA is in doubt, the DNA is left out and the CDR3 is given as listed by TCRdb. The chain has TRBV4-3 and TRBJ2-5; no DNA check was done on the table's D call, TRBD2. Counting both end residues, the CDR3 totals 16 amino acids. CDR1 LGHNA and CDR2 YSLEER come from the germline V gene. CDR3 amino acids: CASSQLRTSGILAQYF.

The chain recombines TRBV7-9 with TRBJ2-7, with TRBD1 matching over 9 bases. The CDR3 is 14 residues long. CDR1 is SEHNR and CDR2 is FQNEAQ in the germline V gene (reference sequence). The V segment lost 3 bases and the J segment 5 bases; nucleotides outside the gene matches: 5. The CDR3 nucleotides read TGTGCCAGCAGCTTCGAGGGACAGGGTAACGAGCAGTACTTC. Its protein is CASSFEGQGNEQYF.

The CDR3 protein is CASSPIGAGGLEQYF. The CDR3 DNA reads TGCGCCAGCAGCCCCATCGGGGCGGGAGGTTTAGAGCAGTACTTC. V gene TRBV5-1 combines with J gene TRBJ2-7, with 8 bases matching TRBD2. The junction had 13 bases not matched to a gene; V was cut back by 4 bases and J by 7 bases. The CDR3 spans 15 residues. CDR1 is SGHRS and CDR2 is YFSETQ in the germline V gene.

The sample holds one count of this clone. The chain joins TRBV6-6 to TRBJ2-1; possible D gene TRBD2, 5 bases. From germline, CDR1 is MNHNY and CDR2 SVGAGI (reference sequence). CDR3 size: 14 residues. Trimming took off 0 bases at V and 4 bases at J, with 7 bases between the two ends. In DNA form, the CDR3 reads TGTGCCAGCAGTTACTCGTGGGAGTACAATGAGCAGTTCTTC. Its translation is CASSYSWEYNEQFF.

This chain joins TRBV7-8 and TRBJ2-1, with D perhaps matching TRBD2 (6 bases). Looked up from germline, CDR1 is SGHVS and CDR2 is FQNEAQ. V was shortened by 7 bases and J by 8 bases, with 24 bases between the two germline ends. This CDR3 contains 16 residues. For the CDR3, the DNA is TGTGCCAGCACCCCTTGGCCAATCGGGGGACGGTATGAGCAGTTCTTC. Its protein product is CASTPWPIGGRYEQFF.

The chain couples TRBV29-1 to TRBJ2-3, with 12 bases that match TRBD2. V lost 7 bases to trimming and J lost 13 bases; unmatched junction nucleotides: 6. CDR3 length: 11 residues. Germline assignment: CDR1 SQVTM and CDR2 ANQGSEA. The DNA for the CDR3 is TGCAGCGCCACGACTAGCGGGAGAGAGTATTTT. Translating gives CSATTSGREYF.

The chain recombines TRBV4-1 with TRBJ2-7; no reliable D call. Germline assignment: CDR1 MGHRA and CDR2 YSYEKL. CDR3 length: 15 residues. Trimming stripped 1 base from V and 1 base from J, with 11 bases between. The DNA for the CDR3 is TGCGCCAGCAGCCAAGCAAACAGCGATTCCTACGAGCAGTACTTC. Its protein is CASSQANSDSYEQYF.

The J gene is TRBJ1-2, the V gene TRBV4-2, with 7 bases fitting TRBD1. Germline values: CDR1 LGHNA, CDR2 YNFKEQ. V lost 5 bases, J lost 5 bases, and 5 bases stayed unmatched. CDR3 size: 13 residues. CDR3 protein: CASSSGQVYGYTF. Written as DNA, the CDR3 is TGTGCCAGCAGCTCCGGACAGGTTTATGGCTACACCTTC.

The chain couples TRBV5-1 to TRBJ2-7; tentatively, D is TRBD2 (5 bases). The CDR3 has 15 amino acids. Germline assignment: CDR1 SGHRS and CDR2 YFSETQ. V was cut by 3 bases and J by 2 bases, with 15 bases left in between. CDR3 DNA: TGCGCCAGCAGCTGGAGGTTATCCGGGACCTACGAGCAGTACTTC. It yields the protein CASSWRLSGTYEQYF.

This clone has a handful of counts. This CDR3 reads CASSQDRFPYEQYF. DNA for the CDR3: TGTGCCAGCAGCCAAGACAGGTTCCCCTACGAGCAGTACTTC. This chain joins TRBV14 and TRBJ2-7, with no clear D. CDR3 size: 14 residues. Deletions cut 0 bases from V and 2 bases from J, with 8 bases between. The germline CDR1 and CDR2 sequences are SGHDN and FVKESK.

This clone was detected a few times. Because the CDR3's place on the DNA is in doubt, the DNA is left out and the CDR3 is given as listed by TCRdb. The genes are TRBV21-1 and TRBJ2-7; the table gives TRBD2 as D, unverified against the DNA. TRBV21-1 is designated a pseudogene. The CDR3 is 16 amino acids in total, end residues counted. The CDR3 is CASSKVGAGSSYEQYF.

In its sample, this clone is medium-sized. This rearrangement joins TRBV27 to TRBJ2-7, with 7 bases that match TRBD2. The germline gives CDR1 MNHEY, CDR2 SMNVEV (reference sequence). The CDR3 has 14 residues. V lost 6 bases to trimming and J lost 3 bases; unmatched junction nucleotides: 8. The CDR3 DNA reads as TGTGCCAGCAGACAAAATAGCGGGTACTACGAGCAGTACTTC. Protein: CASRQNSGYYEQYF.

J is TRBJ2-7 and V is TRBV9, with D possibly being TRBD1 or TRBD2 (6 bases each). Germline-derived CDR1 and CDR2 are SGDLS and YYNGEE. The CDR3 consists of 16 residues. Trimming stripped 3 bases from V and 4 bases from J, with 20 bases between. In DNA, the CDR3 is TGTGCCAGCAGCGCAGGGGAGCTAGGGGGGTGGTACGAGCAGTACTTC. It encodes CASSAGELGGWYEQYF.

The rearrangement links TRBV5-4 to TRBJ2-5, with 7 bases identical to TRBD1. V dropped 5 bases and J dropped 7; count of bases not matched to a gene: 11. Germline CDR1 SGHNT, CDR2 YYREEE (reference sequence). The CDR3 has 14 amino acids. This chain's CDR3 is CASSFDRDGWTQYF. CDR3 nucleotide sequence: TGTGCCAGCAGTTTCGACAGGGACGGGTGGACCCAGTACTTC.